These 31 T cell receptor beta chains were sequenced from one sample in a study of beta chain features in type 1 diabetes. Reverse transcription of all isolated RNA meant that expressed TCRB transcripts were sequenced. Clones were read by immunoSEQ multiplex PCR, and TCRdb kept only the in-frame ones, dropping some. The sample yields roughly 610,000 clones, around 15% seen once. The sample was naive CD4+ T cells from blood. Receptors were obtained from a man aged 18 to 29 in good health.

This clone was counted a few times. The chain couples TRBV7-2 to TRBJ2-7; the D gene is possibly TRBD2 (6 bases). Germline CDR1 is SGHTA and CDR2 is FQGNSA. The CDR3 covers 16 residues. Trimming took off 0 bases at V and 2 bases at J, with 14 bases between the two ends. The CDR3 sequence is CASSLARAGPTYEQYF. CDR3 DNA: TGTGCCAGCAGCTTAGCTCGAGCGGGTCCAACCTACGAGCAGTACTTC.

This clone was detected a few times. The chain has TRBV5-6 and TRBJ1-3; the D is unclear. Germline CDR1 reads SGHDT; CDR2 reads YYEEEE. The CDR3 totals 13 residues. The germline V and J ends were trimmed by 2 bases and 2 bases, with 5 bases remaining between them. CDR3 amino acids: CASSFPPGNTIYF. The CDR3 coding sequence is TGTGCCAGCAGCTTCCCCCCTGGAAACACCATATATTTT.

This clone was counted a few times. This chain uses TRBV11-3 with TRBJ2-5; D might be TRBD2 (5 bases). CDR3 length: 14 amino acids. Germline values: CDR1 SGHNT, CDR2 YENEEA. Trimming stripped 5 bases from V and 2 bases from J, with 12 bases between. For the CDR3, the DNA is TGTGCCAGCAGCCGGTCCCGGGGACAAGAGACCCAGTACTTC. Residues: CASSRSRGQETQYF. Complete variable domain (other parts from reference TRBV11-3 and TRBJ2-5): EAGVVQSPRYKIIEKKQPVAFWCNPISGHNTLYWYLQNLGQGPELLIRYENEEAVDDSQLPKDRFSAERLKGVDSTLKIQPAELGDSAVYLCASSRSRGQETQYFGPGTRLLVL.

V gene TRBV5-4 combines with J gene TRBJ2-5; 9 bases fit TRBD1. V was pared by 3 bases and J by 4 bases, with 7 bases of the junction left unmatched. Germline V gene sequence: CDR1 SGHNT, CDR2 YYREEE (reference sequence). The CDR3 length is 15 residues. The CDR3 sequence is CASSSRQGVRETQYF. CDR3 nucleotide sequence: TGTGCCAGCAGCTCCCGACAGGGGGTGAGAGAGACCCAGTACTTC.

The V and J genes are TRBV2 and TRBJ1-6, with 10 bases fitting TRBD1. The V segment lost 11 bases and the J segment 7 bases; nucleotides outside the gene matches: 11. This CDR3 is built from 15 residues. Germline V gene lookup returns CDR1 SNHLY and CDR2 FYNNEI. Here the CDR3 DNA reads TGTGCCCACCGGCGGGACAGGGGTTTCAATTCACCCCTCCACTTT. It specifies CAHRRDRGFNSPLHF. The whole variable domain, filled in from reference TRBV2 and TRBJ1-6, reads EPEVTQTPSHQVTQMGQEVILRCVPISNHLYFYWYRQILGQKVEFLVSFYNNEISEKSEIFDDQFSVERPDGSNFTLKIRSTKLEDSAMYFCAHRRDRGFNSPLHFGNGTRLTVT.

In this sample, this clone turned up a few times. The same CDR3 also results from other DNA sequences found in this sample. V usage is TRBV9 and J usage is TRBJ1-5; D is undetermined. This CDR3 is built from 14 residues. CDR1 and CDR2 from the germline V gene are SGDLS and YYNGEE. Trimming cost V 0 bases and J 1 base, with 5 bases left between them. The CDR3 region has the DNA TGTGCCAGCAGCGTAGAACCAAGCAATCAGCCCCAGCATTTT. Protein: CASSVEPSNQPQHF.

The chain links TRBV6-1 to TRBJ2-7; D call uncertain. Between the trimmed V and J ends, which lost 7 bases and 0 bases, there was a span of 10 bases. CDR1 MNHNS and CDR2 SASEGT come from the germline V gene. CDR3 length equals 13 residues. CDR3 bases: TGTGCCAGCAACCAGATACTCTCCTACGAGCAGTACTTC. Protein product: CASNQILSYEQYF.

This chain uses TRBV7-2 with TRBJ2-7; a weak D match, TRBD1 (5 bases). V shed 1 base and J shed 4 bases, with 14 bases lying between them. In germline, CDR1 is SGHTA, CDR2 FQGNSA. This CDR3 is 15 amino acids long. DNA of the CDR3: TGTGCCAGCAGCTTAGGTGGCGCAGGGCCATACGAGCAGTACTTC. Translating gives CASSLGGAGPYEQYF.

This clone showed up just a few times. CDR3 DNA sequence: TGTGCCAGCAGCGTAGCCGTGGGTATGGGGCAAGAGACCCAGTACTTC. Its translation: CASSVAVGMGQETQYF. This chain links TRBV9 with TRBJ2-5; D gene ambiguous. The CDR3 has 16 residues. CDR1 is SGDLS and CDR2 is YYNGEE in the germline V gene. Between the trimmed V and J ends, which lost 0 bases and 2 bases, there was a span of 14 bases.

The rearrangement joins TRBV18 to TRBJ2-7, with 10 bases lining up with TRBD2. V was clipped by 3 bases and J by 3 bases; unmatched bases: 5. Germline CDR1 reads KGHSH; CDR2 reads LQKENI. This CDR3 region has 15 residues. The CDR3 nucleotides read TGTGCCAGCTCACCGCGGACTAGCGGATTCTACGAGCAGTACTTC. This codes for CASSPRTSGFYEQYF.

The chain couples TRBV25-1 to TRBJ2-7; no clear D. The V gene's germline CDR1 is MGHDK and CDR2 SYGVNS. The length of the CDR3 is 15 residues. Trimming took off 4 bases at V and 0 bases at J, with 13 bases between the two ends. CDR3 sequence reads: CASSVAGQGSYEQYF. The DNA for the CDR3 is TGTGCCAGCAGTGTAGCAGGTCAAGGCTCCTACGAGCAGTACTTC.

In its sample, this clone was seen a few times. The chain carries TRBV5-1 and TRBJ2-7; 7 bases map to TRBD1. The V and J ends lost 4 bases and 2 bases, in that order; junction bases with no gene match: 9. This CDR3 region has 15 residues. Per germline, CDR1 SGHRS and CDR2 YFSETQ. The CDR3 region has the DNA TGCGCCAGCAGCCAGAACAGGGGCATGACCTACGAGCAGTACTTC. Translation: CASSQNRGMTYEQYF.

This clone came up a few times. V gene TRBV27 combines with J gene TRBJ1-1; 8 bases map to TRBD1. The CDR3 spans 13 residues. CDR1 is MNHEY, CDR2 SMNVEV, per germline (reference sequence). Losses at the gene ends were 5 bases for V and 5 bases for J; bases not matched to a gene: 4. The CDR3 DNA is TGTGCCAGCAGTCCAGGGGGCTCGACTGAAGCTTTCTTT. Residues: CASSPGGSTEAFF.

J is TRBJ2-3 and V is TRBV7-9; no firm D call. CDR3 length: 13 residues. Trimming left V 3 bases short and J 4 bases short, with 8 bases between. Germline V gives CDR1 SEHNR, CDR2 FQNEAQ (reference sequence). DNA of the CDR3: TGTGCCAGCAGCTTGTTCGGCGCAGATACGCAGTATTTT. Amino acid sequence: CASSLFGADTQYF.

This clone was recorded once. In DNA, the CDR3 is TGTGCCAGCAGCTTATTAGCGGGAGGAGGTTCGGATACGCAGTATTTT. Translated: CASSLLAGGGSDTQYF. The rearrangement links TRBV7-2 to TRBJ2-3; 10 positions match TRBD2. The CDR3 loop spans 16 amino acids. The V gene's germline CDR1 is SGHTA and CDR2 FQGNSA. V trimming: 2 bases; J trimming: 6 bases; junction bases outside the gene matches: 8.

This clone was counted between two and nine times. This chain joins TRBV5-8 and TRBJ1-1, with a possible D match to TRBD1 (5 bases). The CDR3 has 14 residues. CDR1 is SGHTS, CDR2 YDEGEE, per germline. Deletions cut 5 bases from V and 3 bases from J, with 14 bases between. The CDR3 loop is CASRGAGRDTEAFF. The CDR3 bases are TGTGCCAGCAGAGGGGCGGGGCGGGACACTGAAGCTTTCTTT.

This clone was seen only a few times. CDR3 sequence: CASSVGRDPQETQYF. In nucleotides, the CDR3 is TGTGCCAGCAGCGTGGGGAGGGACCCTCAAGAGACCCAGTACTTC. The V call is TRBV9, the J call TRBJ2-5; 7 nucleotides align to TRBD2. Germline V gives CDR1 SGDLS, CDR2 YYNGEE. V lost 2 bases to trimming and J lost 2 bases; unmatched junction nucleotides: 6. The CDR3 is made up of 15 amino acids.

Only a few counts were recorded for this clone. V and J are TRBV18 and TRBJ2-3, with D perhaps matching TRBD2 (5 bases). Trimming left V 6 bases short and J 6 bases short, with 16 bases between. Germline assignment: CDR1 KGHSH and CDR2 LQKENI. This CDR3 spans 14 amino acids. The CDR3 DNA reads as TGTGCCAGCTCTAAATTGCCCCCGGGGGATACGCAGTATTTT. This sequence encodes CASSKLPPGDTQYF.

The chain carries TRBV29-1 and TRBJ2-5; TRBD2 matches at 10 bases. CDR3 length equals 14 residues. Trimming took 4 bases from V and 0 from J; bases not matched to a gene: 2. Germline CDR1 SQVTM, CDR2 ANQGSEA. The CDR3 reads CSVVLAGDQETQYF. DNA of the CDR3: TGCAGCGTTGTTCTAGCGGGGGACCAAGAGACCCAGTACTTC.

J is TRBJ2-7 and V is TRBV7-2; TRBD1 is a possible D gene (5 bases). CDR1 and CDR2 (germline): SGHTA, FQGNSA. V gave up 2 bases and J gave up 0 bases, with 8 bases separating them. The CDR3 is 14 amino acids. The CDR3 reads CASSLNRYSYEQYF. Here the CDR3 DNA reads TGTGCCAGCAGCTTAAACAGGTACTCCTACGAGCAGTACTTC.

This chain joins TRBV20-1 and TRBJ1-1; 7 bases agree with TRBD1. The CDR3 is 9 amino acids. Looked up from germline, CDR1 is DFQATT and CDR2 is SNEGSKA (reference sequence). The CDR3 loop reads CRGTVEAFF. As DNA, the CDR3 is TGCAGGGGGACAGTTGAAGCTTTCTTT.

The V call is TRBV27, the J call TRBJ2-7; 12 positions agree with TRBD1. The trim removed 6 bases at V and 7 bases at J, leaving 10 bases unmatched. The germline V gene encodes CDR1 MNHEY and CDR2 SMNVEV (reference sequence). This CDR3 has 15 residues. Here the CDR3 reads CASSRPGQGAGEQYF. The CDR3 region has the DNA TGTGCCAGCAGCCGCCCGGGACAGGGGGCTGGTGAGCAGTACTTC.

The J gene is TRBJ2-1, the V gene TRBV11-2, with TRBD2 matching 7 bases. The CDR3 has 14 residues. Per the germline V gene, CDR1 is SGHAT and CDR2 is FQNNGV. V was clipped by 6 bases and J by 6 bases; unmatched bases: 8. The CDR3 nucleotides are TGTGCCAGCAGACCTAGCGGAGCCCCCAATGAGCAGTTCTTC. This translates into CASRPSGAPNEQFF.

J is TRBJ2-7 and V is TRBV30, with D perhaps matching TRBD2 (5 bases). Germline CDR1 is GTSNPN and CDR2 is SVGIG (reference sequence). CDR3 size: 14 residues. With 5 bases removed from V and 7 bases from J, the gap between germline ends came to 21 bases. CDR3 loop: CAWGVGPGKGEQYF. DNA for the CDR3: TGTGCCTGGGGGGTTGGCCCCGGGAAAGGGGAGCAGTACTTC.

The chain carries TRBV9 and TRBJ2-5, with D perhaps given as TRBD1 or TRBD2 (5 bases each). Germline V gene lookup returns CDR1 SGDLS and CDR2 YYNGEE. Trimming pared 4 bases from V and 7 bases from J, leaving 11 bases between. The CDR3 length is 12 residues. The CDR3 DNA follows: TGTGCCAGCAGCCAGCCGAGGGGGACCCAGTACTTC. Protein product: CASSQPRGTQYF. Full variable domain (missing parts from reference TRBV9 and TRBJ2-5): DSGVTQTPKHLITATGQRVTLRCSPRSGDLSVYWYQQSLDQGLQFLIQYYNGEERAKGNILERFSAQQFPDLHSELNLSSLELGDSALYFCASSQPRGTQYFGPGTRLLVL.

This clone was seen only a few times. The chain links TRBV11-3 to TRBJ2-1, with D perhaps assigned TRBD1 or TRBD2 (5 bases each). The CDR3 has 13 amino acids. From germline, CDR1 is SGHNT and CDR2 YENEEA. Trimming shortened V by 4 bases and J by 5 bases, and 9 bases separated the two germline ends. The CDR3 sequence: CASSWGPNNEQFF. As DNA, the CDR3 is TGTGCCAGCAGCTGGGGACCCAACAATGAGCAGTTCTTC.

The sample holds a few counts of this clone. J is TRBJ2-5 and V is TRBV18; 7 nucleotides align to TRBD1. Germline loops: CDR1 KGHSH, CDR2 LQKENI. CDR3 length: 14 amino acids. J lost 3 bases, V lost 0 bases, and 1 base had no gene match. Written as DNA, the CDR3 is TGTGCCAGCTCACCACCGGGACAGAAAGAGACCCAGTACTTC. Translated: CASSPPGQKETQYF.

This clone was picked up a small number of times. This specimen includes other DNA sequences encoding the same CDR3. The rearrangement uses TRBV10-3 and TRBJ1-1; D not resolved. The V gene's germline CDR1 is ENHRY and CDR2 SYGVKD. The CDR3 covers 12 residues. V was trimmed by 10 bases and J by 2 bases, leaving 11 bases between them. The CDR3 nucleotides are TGTGCCACCTCGACGGCAAACACTGAAGCTTTCTTT. Translated: CATSTANTEAFF.

This clone was counted only a few times. V and J are TRBV6-5 and TRBJ2-1, with D unresolved. This CDR3 is built from 15 residues. The V end was cut by 0 bases, the J end by 5 bases, with 11 bases between. The germline V gene has CDR1 MNHEY and CDR2 SVGAGI. The CDR3 loop reads CASSYSRERNNEQFF. CDR3 sequence (DNA): TGTGCCAGCAGTTACTCGAGAGAGCGCAACAATGAGCAGTTCTTC.

In its sample, this clone was seen a few times. CDR3 protein: CASSSDSGTQYF. The CDR3 coding sequence is TGCGCCAGCAGCTCCGACTCGGGGACCCAGTACTTC. This chain links TRBV5-1 with TRBJ2-5; D uncertain. Germline V gene sequence: CDR1 SGHRS, CDR2 YFSETQ. The ends were cut back, 3 bases at V and 7 bases at J, with 10 bases in the middle. The CDR3 consists of 12 residues.

CDR3 residues: CASSSHGPYNEQFF. CDR3 DNA: TGTGCCAGCAGTTCCCACGGCCCCTACAATGAGCAGTTCTTC. The chain carries TRBV2 and TRBJ2-1; D remains ambiguous. CDR1 and CDR2 from the germline V gene are SNHLY and FYNNEI. The V end was cut by 5 bases, the J end by 2 bases, with 10 bases between. This CDR3 comprises 14 residues.